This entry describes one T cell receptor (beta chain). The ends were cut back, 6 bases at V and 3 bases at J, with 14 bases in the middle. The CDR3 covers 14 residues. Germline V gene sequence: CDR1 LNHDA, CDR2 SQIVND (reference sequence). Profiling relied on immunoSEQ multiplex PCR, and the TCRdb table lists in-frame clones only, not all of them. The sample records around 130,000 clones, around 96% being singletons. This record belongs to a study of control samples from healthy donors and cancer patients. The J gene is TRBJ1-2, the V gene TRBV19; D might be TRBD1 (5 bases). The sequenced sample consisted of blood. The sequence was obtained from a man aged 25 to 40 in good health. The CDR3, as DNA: TGTGCCAGTAGCCGAGCCGACAGTTACTATGGCTACACCTTC. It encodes CASSRADSYYGYTF.